This T cell receptor (beta chain) stems from a study of Ad26.COV2.S vaccination and SARS-CoV-2 variants. Looking at the study overall: Intramuscular Ad26.COV2.S doses were given once or twice, 56 days apart. Study-wide points: Spike-specific TCR breadth in vaccine recipients exceeded that seen in placebo recipients.

Treatment: approximately 18 received Ad26.COV2.S at low or high dose, single or two shots; about 5 received placebo; per-sample allocation not given. Sampling took place 63 days after the first vaccine or placebo injection. Turning to this clone: The antigen remains undetermined.

The germline V and J ends were trimmed by 3 bases and 2 bases, with 7 bases remaining between them. The CDR3 runs 13 residues. Germline lookup yields CDR1 SGHAT and CDR2 FQNNGV. Measured with immunoSEQ multiplex PCR; TCRdb has only the in-frame clones, and not every one. The sample holds 400,000 to 500,000 clones, around nine tenths seen once. The starting material was peripheral blood, obtained in a trial of Ad26.COV2.S vaccine versus placebo. This chain joins TRBV11-2 and TRBJ1-2; the D is unclear. The sequence derives from a person aged 18-60 years who received the Ad26.COV2.S COVID-19 vaccine or a placebo. The CDR3 spells CASSFDGNYGYTF. CDR3 nucleotides: TGTGCCAGCAGCTTCGATGGAAACTATGGCTACACCTTC.